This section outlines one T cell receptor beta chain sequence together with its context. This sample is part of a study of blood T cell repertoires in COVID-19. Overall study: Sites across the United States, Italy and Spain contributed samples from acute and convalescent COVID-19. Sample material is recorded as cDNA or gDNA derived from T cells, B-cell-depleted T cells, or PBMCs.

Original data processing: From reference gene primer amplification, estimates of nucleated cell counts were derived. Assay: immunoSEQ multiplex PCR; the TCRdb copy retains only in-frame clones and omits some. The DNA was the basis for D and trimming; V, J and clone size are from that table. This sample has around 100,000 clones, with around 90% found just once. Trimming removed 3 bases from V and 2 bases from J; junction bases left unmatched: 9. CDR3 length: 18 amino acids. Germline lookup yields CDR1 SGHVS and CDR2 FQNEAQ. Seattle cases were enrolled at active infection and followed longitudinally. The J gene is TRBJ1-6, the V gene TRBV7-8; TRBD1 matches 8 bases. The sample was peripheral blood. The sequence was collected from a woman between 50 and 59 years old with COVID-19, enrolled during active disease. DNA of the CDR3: TGTGCCAGCAGCTTCGACAGGGGCTTAAGGACCTATAATTCACCCCTCCACTTT. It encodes CASSFDRGLRTYNSPLHF.